This TCR beta chain originates from a study of cytomegalovirus exposure and HLA in healthy donors. Study outcomes and limitations: Earlier analysis yielded a pattern in which most TCR beta V segments were productive about 87% or about 30% of the time. Roughly even sequencing depth across donors was the assumption behind the presence/absence analyses.

As concerns this clone: Its antigen is not known.

There are 17 residues in the CDR3. The germline V gene encodes CDR1 LGHNA and CDR2 YSLEER. V gave up 1 base and J gave up 2 bases, with 12 bases separating them. In the PCR, 60 Vbeta and 13 Jbeta primers were used. Produced via immunoSEQ multiplex PCR; TCRdb's table is partial and in-frame only. Of some 200,000 clones in the sample, under 85% were seen once. V and J are TRBV4-3 and TRBJ2-6; no firm D call. The receptor was isolated from a man in his fifties or sixties in good health and CMV-seronegative. Sequencing was done on a sample of PBMCs. CDR3 loop: CASSQGRKGAGANVLTF. DNA for the CDR3: TGCGCCAGCAGCCAAGGTAGGAAAGGAGCTGGGGCCAACGTCCTGACTTTC.